This T cell receptor (beta chain) came from a study of blood T cell repertoires in COVID-19. About the research overall: The study drew acute and convalescent COVID-19 samples from the United States, Italy and Spain. Sources were T cells, B-cell-depleted T cells, or PBMCs; the material itself was cDNA or gDNA.

In the study's own analysis: Using reference gene primer amplification, nucleated cell counts were estimated. The method was immunoSEQ multiplex PCR; TCRdb's version includes in-frame clones alone and lacks a portion of them. That table furnishes V, J and clone size, whereas the DNA furnished D and trimming. This sample has roughly 180,000 clones, with 79% found just once. The Seattle site enrolled patients during active infection and followed them longitudinally. The germline CDR1 and CDR2 sequences are MNHNY and SVGAGI (reference sequence). The CDR3 runs to 14 residues. V was cut by 0 bases and J by 0 bases, with 5 bases left in between. This clone counts as medium-sized (0.01 to 0.1%).

The receptor's source is a woman in her fifties or sixties with COVID-19, enrolled during active disease. The sequenced sample consisted of peripheral blood. The rearrangement links TRBV6-6 to TRBJ1-1; D not certain. The CDR3 DNA follows: TGTGCCAGCAGTTACTCGGAGATGAACACTGAAGCTTTCTTT. It codes for CASSYSEMNTEAFF.